This T cell receptor (beta chain) was retrieved from a study of Ad26.COV2.S vaccination and SARS-CoV-2 variants. Study at large: Ad26.COV2.S given intramuscularly, once or twice 56 days apart.

Treatment given: over 15 received Ad26.COV2.S at low or high dose, single or two shots; about 5 received placebo; per-sample allocation not given. The samples were gathered on day 63 after the first injection of vaccine or placebo. Spike of the Wuhan-strain SARS-CoV-2 was expressed by an Ad26 vector, which formed the vaccine. Clones were sequenced by immunoSEQ multiplex PCR, and TCRdb holds only the in-frame ones, with some missing. The sample yields approximately 410,000 clones, about 92% seen once. The sample consisted of peripheral blood, taken in a trial of Ad26.COV2.S vaccine versus placebo. The sequence derives from a person aged 18-65 years who received the Ad26.COV2.S COVID-19 vaccine or a placebo.

The CDR3 loop reads CASSYGTGNTEAFF. CDR3 coding DNA: TGCGCCAGCAGCTACGGGACAGGGAACACTGAAGCTTTCTTT. The chain carries TRBV4-3 and TRBJ1-1; 8 positions match TRBD1. Losses at the gene ends were 5 bases for V and 1 base for J; bases not matched to a gene: 3. The germline V gene encodes CDR1 LGHNA and CDR2 YSLEER. The CDR3 contains 14 residues.